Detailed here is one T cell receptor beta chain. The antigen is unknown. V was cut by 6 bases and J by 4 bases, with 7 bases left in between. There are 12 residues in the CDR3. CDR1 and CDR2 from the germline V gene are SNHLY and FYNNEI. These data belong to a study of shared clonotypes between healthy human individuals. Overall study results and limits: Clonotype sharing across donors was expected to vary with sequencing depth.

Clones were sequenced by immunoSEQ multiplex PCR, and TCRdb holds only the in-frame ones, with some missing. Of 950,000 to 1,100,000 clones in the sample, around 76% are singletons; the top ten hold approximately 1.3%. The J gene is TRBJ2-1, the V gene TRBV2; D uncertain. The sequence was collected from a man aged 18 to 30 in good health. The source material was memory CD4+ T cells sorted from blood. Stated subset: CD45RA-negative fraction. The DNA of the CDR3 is TGTGCCAGCAGCGCCAATTACAATGAGCAGTTCTTC. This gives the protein CASSANYNEQFF.